These T cell receptor beta chains were read from a single sample in a study of breast tumors, draining lymph nodes, adjacent tissues. TCRdb re-derived calls from the multiplex PCR reads in MiXCR, one entry per CDR3 protein. The profile shows nearly 200,000 distinct CDR3 sequences, 25% to 40% of them singletons. Specimen: axillary lymph node tissue. Receptors were obtained from a female donor with breast cancer. Some clones in this sample may be carry-over from other donors' samples. The CDR3 runs from the conserved cysteine through the conserved F or W.

v_gene	j_gene	CDR3aa
TRBV5-1	TRBJ1-2	CASSVSPGQVGGYTF
TRBV6-1	TRBJ2-1	CASSESVGEQFF
TRBV14	TRBJ2-1	CASSQGLRDEQFF
TRBV4-3	TRBJ2-1	CASSQDQQNYNEQFF
TRBV6-5	TRBJ2-2	CASSYSRGRVRELFF
TRBV4-2	TRBJ1-6	CASSLQGAGGISPLHF
TRBV12-5	TRBJ1-2	CASGPRKDRNYGYTF
TRBV7-8	TRBJ2-1	CASSSIGGPYNEQFF
TRBV2	TRBJ2-6	CASRDQPGANVLTF
TRBV30	TRBJ2-3	CAWSVRDSLSRTQYF
TRBV6-5	TRBJ2-5	CASHPGGWQETQYF
TRBV11-2	TRBJ1-5	CASSSPPGGDNQPQHF
TRBV6-5	TRBJ1-5	CASGYRGAIINQPQHF
TRBV2	TRBJ2-6	CASSEQGSNPGANVLAF
TRBV7-9	TRBJ2-5	CASSFRVGKETQYF
TRBV5-1	TRBJ2-7	CASSLTRESGLAVFEQYF
TRBV9	TRBJ1-4	CASSVGEGAVEKLFF
TRBV30	TRBJ2-3	CAWSDLAGARDTQYF
TRBV18	TRBJ1-2	CASSPLGTGPGYTF
TRBV20-1	TRBJ2-7	CSALTGTGGEQYF
TRBV20-1	TRBJ2-7	CSAPGSSAYEQYF
TRBV30	TRBJ1-4	CAWISAWGAANEKLFF
TRBV18	TRBJ2-6	CASSPRGQTSGANVLTF
TRBV7-6	TRBJ1-3	CASSLTASSGNTIYF
TRBV18	TRBJ1-5	CASSPGRDQPQHF
TRBV7-2	TRBJ1-2	CASSFQGANYGHTF
TRBV6-2/TRBV6-3	TRBJ1-2	CASSSRASYGYTF
TRBV24-1	TRBJ2-3	CATSQGTDTQYF
TRBV6-2/TRBV6-3	TRBJ2-1	CASSPHTAGVPSRDSYNEQFF
TRBV7-2	TRBJ2-5	CASSPGSGRETQYF
TRBV4-3	TRBJ2-3	CASSQEGEGPDTQYF
TRBV30	TRBJ1-2	CACLLRTNYGYTF
TRBV7-9	TRBJ1-6	CASSPRGQGGNSPLHF
TRBV12-3/TRBV12-4	TRBJ1-6	CASSFWTRLAGKRLPLHF
TRBV24-1	TRBJ2-2	CATSDTQGNTGELFF
TRBV3-1	TRBJ1-2	CASSQVGGRGYGYTF
TRBV6-5	TRBJ1-1	CASSLQGWGVNTEAFF
TRBV20-1	TRBJ2-1	CSARDRLHYNEQFF
TRBV7-9	TRBJ2-5	CASSAGLAGVGETQYF
TRBV6-2/TRBV6-3	TRBJ2-5	CASSYGARVRETQYF
TRBV3-1	TRBJ2-2	CASSSLAGANTGELFF
TRBV2	TRBJ1-5	CASSERQGGNQPQHF
TRBV3-1	TRBJ2-5	CASSKSPLAGSRETQYF
TRBV28	TRBJ1-5	CAASPGQGAPKREHF
TRBV9	TRBJ2-3	CASSVASAANTDTQYF
TRBV5-1	TRBJ1-2	CASSFRDPANYGYTF
TRBV20-1	TRBJ2-5	CSAPKRETQSF
TRBV20-1	TRBJ2-7	CSAGGTGETYEQYF
TRBV2	TRBJ2-3	CASSEDSYNEQYF
TRBV20-1	TRBJ1-2	CSARLGDNYGYTF
TRBV19	TRBJ2-3	CANHSGLSTDTQYF
TRBV29-1	TRBJ1-1	CSATGVGEAFF